The 18 T cell receptor beta chains below were found in one sample sequenced in a study of shared clonotypes between healthy human individuals. Method: immunoSEQ multiplex PCR; TCRdb's copy keeps in-frame clones and lacks some. The sample lists approximately 940,000 clones; approximately 80% were seen once. Source material: memory CD4+ T cells sorted from blood. Noted subset: CD45RA-negative fraction. The receptors here all came from a man aged 18 to 30 in good health.

The gene calls are TRBV18 and TRBJ2-1; 7 bases align to TRBD1. The CDR3 length is 16 residues. The junction had 16 bases not matched to a gene; V was cut back by 6 bases and J by 8 bases. CDR1 and CDR2 (germline): KGHSH, LQKENI. The CDR3 loop reads CASSRNRGLSRDEQFF. The CDR3 DNA reads as TGTGCCAGCTCTCGCAACAGGGGTCTAAGCCGGGATGAGCAGTTCTTC. The whole variable domain, filled in from reference TRBV18 and TRBJ2-1, reads NAGVMQNPRHLVRRRGQEARLRCSPMKGHSHVYWYRQLPEEGLKFMVYLQKENIIDESGMPKERFSAEFPKEGPSILRIQQVVRGDSAAYFCASSRNRGLSRDEQFFGPGTRLTVL.

This clone has only a few counts. The V gene is TRBV6-5, the J gene TRBJ1-2; D is possibly TRBD1 (6 bases). The CDR3 extends over 13 amino acids. Trimming shortened V by 4 bases and J by 7 bases, and 13 bases separated the two germline ends. Germline V gene lookup returns CDR1 MNHEY and CDR2 SVGAGI. CDR3 bases: TGTGCCAGCAGTTCAGCAGGGGCGTTTGGCTACACCTTC. Protein sequence: CASSSAGAFGYTF.

In the case of this clone: The DNA is omitted, as the CDR3 cannot be located on it reliably, and the CDR3 follows TCRdb's listing. The rearrangement uses TRBV5-4 and TRBJ2-5; the D segment call TRBD1 is taken from the table without a DNA check. The length of the CDR3 is 16 amino acids, counting both ends. Germline CDR1 is SGHNT and CDR2 is YYREEE (reference sequence). The CDR3 protein is CASSLGTGGFLETQYF.

This clone was counted only a few times. V gene TRBV5-1 combines with J gene TRBJ1-5; no reliable D call. Trimming pared 0 bases from V and 3 bases from J, leaving 10 bases between. Germline values: CDR1 SGHRS, CDR2 YFSETQ. The CDR3 is 15 residues long. The CDR3 coding sequence is TGCGCCAGCAGCTTGGGGACGGTAGACAATCAGCCCCAGCATTTT. As protein: CASSLGTVDNQPQHF.

The V and J genes are TRBV19 and TRBJ2-7; maybe TRBD1 (5 bases). The CDR3 consists of 12 residues. The germline V and J ends were trimmed by 10 bases and 6 bases, with 16 bases remaining between them. The V gene's germline CDR1 is LNHDA and CDR2 SQIVND (reference sequence). CDR3 sequence reads: CATSFSGIEQYF. In nucleotides, the CDR3 is TGTGCCACCTCATTCTCAGGGATCGAGCAGTACTTC.

The V call is TRBV27, the J call TRBJ2-1, with TRBD2 matching over 10 bases. Germline V gene lookup returns CDR1 MNHEY and CDR2 SMNVEV (reference sequence). CDR3 length equals 16 residues. V was pared by 3 bases and J by 9 bases, with 11 bases of the junction left unmatched. The CDR3, as DNA: TGTGCCAGCAGTTTTCAGCAGCGGGGGGGCCCATTTGAGCAGTTCTTC. Translated: CASSFQQRGGPFEQFF.

V is TRBV9 and J is TRBJ2-6; D is unresolved. Trimming removed 0 bases at V and 3 bases at J, with 7 bases between. CDR3 length: 15 amino acids. CDR1 and CDR2 (germline): SGDLS, YYNGEE. The CDR3 reads CASSVGAHGANVLTF. CDR3 sequence (DNA): TGTGCCAGCAGCGTAGGAGCCCATGGGGCCAACGTCCTGACTTTC.

CDR3 nucleotides: TGTGCCAGCAGCCCGAATACCTACGAGCAGTACTTC. It codes for CASSPNTYEQYF. J is TRBJ2-7 and V is TRBV7-2; unclear D gene. Germline V CDR1 and CDR2: SGHTA, FQGNSA. V dropped 5 bases and J dropped 2 bases, with 7 bases sitting between them. This CDR3 is 12 amino acids long.

This clone has only a few counts. The CDR3 DNA sequence: TGTGCCAGCAGCTTAGCTCCGTCAGATACGCAGTATTTT. It is translated as CASSLAPSDTQYF. V usage is TRBV7-2 and J usage is TRBJ2-3; no clear D gene. Looked up from germline, CDR1 is SGHTA and CDR2 is FQGNSA. There are 13 residues in the CDR3. The germline V and J ends were trimmed by 0 bases and 4 bases, with 5 bases remaining between them.

The chain's CDR3 is CASRTAGGTDTQYF. CDR3 nucleotides: TGTGCCAGCAGGACAGCGGGGGGGACAGATACGCAGTATTTT. This chain uses TRBV6-1 with TRBJ2-3, with 10 bases lining up with TRBD2. Germline V gene lookup returns CDR1 MNHNS and CDR2 SASEGT. V was clipped by 6 bases and J by 3 bases; unmatched bases: 3. The CDR3 sequence is 14 residues long.

This clone was found a few times. J is TRBJ2-5 and V is TRBV2, with 8 bases matching TRBD1. Germline CDR1 reads SNHLY; CDR2 reads FYNNEI. CDR3 length equals 15 residues. Trimming removed 3 bases from V and 5 bases from J; junction bases left unmatched: 8. CDR3 region: CASSDRGLGWETQYF. The CDR3 DNA reads TGTGCCAGCAGTGACAGGGGGCTGGGGTGGGAGACCCAGTACTTC.

This clone was picked up a small number of times. The genes are TRBV18 and TRBJ1-1, with D possibly TRBD1 on 6 matching bases. The V and J ends lost 3 bases and 11 bases respectively, with 19 bases between them. This CDR3 has 14 residues. Per germline, CDR1 KGHSH and CDR2 LQKENI. CDR3 DNA sequence: TGTGCCAGCTCACCCAGGGGAGAGGGCCGCGAGGCTTTCTTT. It specifies CASSPRGEGREAFF.

This clone was found many times. This chain connects TRBV5-1 to TRBJ1-2, with TRBD1 matching 8 bases. The CDR3 is made up of 13 amino acids. The trim removed 2 bases at V and 7 bases at J, leaving 4 bases unmatched. Germline V gene data show CDR1 as SGHRS and CDR2 as YFSETQ. CDR3 protein: CASSFDRGGGYTF. CDR3 DNA: TGCGCCAGCAGCTTTGACAGGGGAGGTGGCTACACCTTC.

This clone was detected only a few times. This chain connects TRBV6-1 to TRBJ2-3, with 9 positions matching TRBD1. Trimming at V came to 5 bases and at J to 3 bases, leaving 6 bases not matched to a gene. Germline CDR1 MNHNS, CDR2 SASEGT. This CDR3 is built from 15 residues. In DNA, the CDR3 is TGTGCCAGCAGTATTCCGGACAGGGGAACAGATACGCAGTATTTT. Translation: CASSIPDRGTDTQYF.

This chain connects TRBV28 to TRBJ2-3, with 8 bases fitting TRBD1. Looked up from germline, CDR1 is MDHEN and CDR2 is SYDVKM. Trimming removed 5 bases from V and 4 bases from J; junction bases left unmatched: 8. CDR3 length: 15 residues. The chain's CDR3 is CASSRQGASSDTQYF. The CDR3 DNA reads TGTGCCAGCAGTCGCCAGGGGGCGAGTTCAGATACGCAGTATTTT. Full variable domain (missing parts from reference TRBV28 and TRBJ2-3): DVKVTQSSRYLVKRTGEKVFLECVQDMDHENMFWYRQDPGLGLRLIYFSYDVKMKEKGDIPEGYSVSREKKERFSLILESASTNQTSMYLCASSRQGASSDTQYFGPGTRLTVL.

The chain links TRBV5-1 to TRBJ2-7; perhaps TRBD2 as D (6 bases). V lost 3 bases, J lost 3 bases, and 10 bases lay in between. This CDR3 is 13 amino acids long. Germline V gives CDR1 SGHRS, CDR2 YFSETQ. CDR3 protein: CASSWDLYYEQYF. The CDR3 DNA reads as TGCGCCAGCAGCTGGGACTTGTACTACGAGCAGTACTTC. Based on the CDR3 plus reference TRBV5-1 and TRBJ2-7, the full variable domain is KAGVTQTPRYLIKTRGQQVTLSCSPISGHRSVSWYQQTPGQGLQFLFEYFSETQRNKGNFPGRFSGRQFSNSRSEMNVSTLELGDSALYLCASSWDLYYEQYFGPGTRLTVT.

This clone was counted between two and nine times. The chain joins TRBV9 to TRBJ2-1; D is undetermined. V dropped 0 bases and J dropped 7 bases, with 8 bases sitting between them. The CDR3 has 13 amino acids. CDR1 and CDR2 (germline): SGDLS, YYNGEE. The CDR3 protein is CASSVALLNEQFF. DNA for the CDR3: TGTGCCAGCAGCGTAGCTTTGCTAAATGAGCAGTTCTTC.

J is TRBJ1-1 and V is TRBV11-2, with D perhaps matching TRBD1 (6 bases). The germline V gene has CDR1 SGHAT and CDR2 FQNNGV. This CDR3 contains 14 residues. V was shortened by 5 bases and J by 0 bases, with 10 bases between the two germline ends. The CDR3 region is CASSTDRLNTEAFF. CDR3 coding DNA: TGTGCCAGCAGCACTGACAGGTTGAACACTGAAGCTTTCTTT. Using reference TRBV11-2 and TRBJ1-1 for the parts outside the CDR3, the full variable domain is EAGVAQSPRYKIIEKRQSVAFWCNPISGHATLYWYQQILGQGPKLLIQFQNNGVVDDSQLPKDRFSAERLKGVDSTLKIQPAKLEDSAVYLCASSTDRLNTEAFFGQGTRLTVV.